The rows below give T cell receptor beta chains drawn from one sample of a study of blood T cell repertoires in COVID-19. Only in-frame clones appear in the TCRdb table, and some are missing; sequencing was by immunoSEQ multiplex PCR. This sample carries around 140,000 clones, about four fifths of them seen once, and the ten largest clones take 3% to 3.5%. The sequenced material came from PBMCs or T cells enriched from blood (not recorded which). The source of these receptors is a woman aged 45-60 years with acute COVID-19. Each CDR3 is given with its conserved first and last residue. D genes are given only for firm matches. Clone size is given for some rows only: seen once, a few or many times, or a class if the clone is expanded.

v_call	d_call	clone_size	j_call	cdr3_nt	cdr3_aa
TRBV7-2	TRBD2	-	TRBJ2-4	TGTGCCAGCAGCTCCTCGGGACTAGCAGCAAACATTCAGTACTTC	CASSSSGLAANIQYF
TRBV20-1	-	-	TRBJ2-5	TGCAGTGCTCCCCTCTTGGAGACCCAGTACTTC	CSAPLLETQYF
TRBV2	-	-	TRBJ2-3	TGTGCCAGCAGCCGGGGACTTACAGATACGCAGTATTTT	CASSRGLTDTQYF
TRBV5-1	-	-	TRBJ2-7	TGCGCCAGCAGCTTTTCTTTGGGGCCCTCCTACGAGCAGTACTTC	CASSFSLGPSYEQYF
TRBV7-2	-	once	TRBJ2-7	TGTGCCAGCAGTTGGGCGGGTGCTTCCTACGAGCAGTACTTC	CASSWAGASYEQYF
TRBV19	-	-	TRBJ2-2	TGTGCCAGTAGTACAGGGGCCTTAGGGGACGGGGAGCTGTTTTTT	CASSTGALGDGELFF
TRBV10-3	TRBD1	-	TRBJ2-2	TGTGCCATCAGTGGGGAGACAGGGGGAGCCGGGGAGCTGTTTTTT	CAISGETGGAGELFF
TRBV5-1	-	-	TRBJ2-1	TGCGCCAGCAGCTTGGTGGGTCCGGAGTCGGGTGACAATGAGCAGTTCTTC	CASSLVGPESGDNEQFF
TRBV7-2	TRBD2	-	TRBJ2-7	TGTGCCAGCAGCGTACTAGCGGGAGCCGAGCAGTACTTC	CASSVLAGAEQYF
TRBV3-1/TRBV3-2	TRBD2	-	TRBJ2-1	TGTGCCAGCAGCCAAGTAGCGGGAGCCTACAATGAGCAGTTCTTC	CASSQVAGAYNEQFF
TRBV7-8	TRBD1	-	TRBJ1-6	TGTGCCAGCAGCTTAGTGCGGACAGGGGATTCACCCCTCCACTTT	CASSLVRTGDSPLHF
TRBV5-4	-	-	TRBJ1-3	TGTGCCAGCAGCTTCGGGGGGATAGCGGGAAACACCATATATTTT	CASSFGGIAGNTIYF
TRBV5-1	-	-	TRBJ1-1	TGCGCCAGCAGCTTGGACAGAGAGAACACTGAAGCTTTCTTT	CASSLDRENTEAFF
TRBV3-1/TRBV3-2	TRBD2	-	TRBJ2-1	TGTGCCAGCTTTGTTAGCGGGAGTGACGGTTACAATGAGCAGTTCTTC	CASFVSGSDGYNEQFF
TRBV27	-	-	TRBJ2-1	TGTGCCAGCAGTTTCCTTGGGGGGGGCACCGGCTCCTACAATGAGCAGTTCTTC	CASSFLGGGTGSYNEQFF
TRBV19	-	-	TRBJ1-6	TGTGCCAGTAGGTCCGAGGTCGGGAATTCACCCCTCCACTTT	CASRSEVGNSPLHF